The text below deals with one T cell receptor beta chain. This entry is derived from a study of blood T cell repertoires in COVID-19. The V gene's germline CDR1 is LGHNA and CDR2 YSLEER. The CDR3 is made up of 14 amino acids. V lost 2 bases and J lost 3; bases outside the gene matches: 1. TCRdb's copy holds only in-frame clones and misses some; the assay was immunoSEQ multiplex PCR. The table shows around 170,000 clones, with approximately 80% occurring only once. The gene calls are TRBV4-3 and TRBJ2-7; 10 nucleotides align to TRBD2. Sequenced sample: peripheral blood. The source is a woman aged 55-70 years with acute or convalescent COVID-19. As DNA, the CDR3 is TGCGCCAGCAGCCAATTAGCGGGGGGCTACGAGCAGTACTTC. Residues: CASSQLAGGYEQYF.